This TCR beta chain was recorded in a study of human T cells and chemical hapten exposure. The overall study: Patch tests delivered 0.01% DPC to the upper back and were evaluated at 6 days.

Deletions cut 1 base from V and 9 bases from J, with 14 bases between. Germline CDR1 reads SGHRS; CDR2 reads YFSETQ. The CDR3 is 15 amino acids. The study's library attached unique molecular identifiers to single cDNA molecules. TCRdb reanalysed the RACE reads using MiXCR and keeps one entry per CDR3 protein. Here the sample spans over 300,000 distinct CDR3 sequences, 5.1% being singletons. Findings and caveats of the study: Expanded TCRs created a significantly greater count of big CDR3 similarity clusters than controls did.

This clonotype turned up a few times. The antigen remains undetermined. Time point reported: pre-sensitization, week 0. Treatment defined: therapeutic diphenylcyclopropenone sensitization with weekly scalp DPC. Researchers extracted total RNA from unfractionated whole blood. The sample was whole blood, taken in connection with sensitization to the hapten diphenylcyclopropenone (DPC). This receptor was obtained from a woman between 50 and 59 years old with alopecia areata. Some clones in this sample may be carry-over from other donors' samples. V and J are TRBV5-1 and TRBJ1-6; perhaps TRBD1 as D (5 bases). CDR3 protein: CASSLSVSGTSPLHF. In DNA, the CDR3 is TGCGCCAGCAGCTTGTCGGTATCAGGGACTTCACCCCTCCACTTT.